The clone carrying this T cell receptor beta chain has just a few counts. The antigen is unknown. TCRdb recomputed calls from the reads with MiXCR, one row per CDR3 protein. The data show about 340,000 distinct CDR3 sequences, roughly 29% seen once. The data belong to a study of T cell repertoires in cytomegalovirus infection. At the level of the study: HLA-C-restricted CMV epitopes, recently identified, and well-studied HLA-B-restricted ones were used by the study. Through public TCR beta signatures, both CMV infection and matching HLA type were indicated.

V was pared by 4 bases and J by 4 bases, with 11 bases between. The germline V gene has CDR1 LGHDT and CDR2 YNNKEL (reference sequence). The CDR3 length is 13 residues. Broader study findings: HLA-C-restricted CMV clonotypes gave the most frequent clonotype in two of eight donors. Accumulated public TCR beta family frequency recognized individuals carrying CMV together with the relevant HLA.

The material was cultured PBMCs, obtained from culture after CMV antigen stimulation. The TCR originated in a human donor in good health (CMV status not recorded). Some clones in this sample may be carry-over from other donors' samples. The V call is TRBV3-1, the J call TRBJ2-7; D remains ambiguous. CDR3 sequence (DNA): TGTGCCAGCAGCCCCCCGCGGAGTTACGAGCAGTACTTC. Protein sequence: CASSPPRSYEQYF.